The rows below give T cell receptor beta chains drawn from one sample of a study of T cell responses to AZD1222 COVID-19 vaccine. Sequencing used immunoSEQ multiplex PCR; TCRdb keeps in-frame clones, though not all of them. The sample lists tens of thousands of clones, over 80% occurring once. This sample comprised peripheral blood, obtained on day 0 of MenACWY control vaccination. The receptors here all came from an adult in good health. Both conserved end residues are part of each CDR3. D genes are given only for firm matches. Clone size is shown for a subset of rows, as once, few, many or a class of expanded clone.

-	TRBV6-2/TRBV6-3	TRBJ2-3	-	15	CASTPGGTTTDTQYF	TGTGCCAGCACCCCAGGAGGGACAACCACAGATACGCAGTATTTT
-	TRBV3-1/TRBV3-2	TRBJ1-2	-	14	CASSQETALYGYTF	TGTGCCAGCAGCCAGGAGACGGCGCTCTATGGCTACACCTTC
-	TRBV28	TRBJ2-7	-	11	CATGGSNEQYF	TGTGCCACCGGGGGATCCAACGAGCAGTACTTC
TRBD1	TRBV27	TRBJ1-2	-	16	CASSFIPTGDLHGYTF	TGTGCCAGCAGTTTTATCCCGACAGGGGATCTACATGGCTACACCTTC
-	TRBV6-5	TRBJ2-3	-	14	CASSGRGSTDTQYF	TGTGCCAGCAGCGGAAGGGGGAGCACAGATACGCAGTATTTT
-	TRBV27	TRBJ1-6	-	13	CASSFGADSPLHF	TGTGCCAGCAGTTTTGGGGCGGATTCACCCCTCCACTTT
-	TRBV4-1	TRBJ2-1	-	21	CASSQDMGTYTVGGGSNEQFF	TGCGCCAGCAGCCAAGATATGGGGACTTACACAGTTGGGGGCGGATCCAATGAGCAGTTCTTC
TRBD1	TRBV7-9	TRBJ1-1	once	13	CASSNDRVTEAFF	TGTGCCAGCAGCAACGACAGGGTCACTGAAGCTTTCTTT
-	TRBV5-4	TRBJ1-2	-	11	CASSIDYGYTF	TGTGCCAGCAGCATAGACTATGGCTACACCTTC
-	TRBV6-5	TRBJ1-1	-	12	CAAGDPNTEAFF	TGTGCCGCGGGGGATCCGAACACTGAAGCTTTCTTT
-	TRBV11-3	TRBJ2-7	-	14	CASSPDRAYEEQYF	TGTGCCAGCAGCCCCGACAGAGCATACGAGGAACAGTACTTC
-	TRBV27	TRBJ1-1	few	13	CAAGGGARTEAFF	TGTGCCGCGGGAGGGGGTGCGCGCACTGAAGCTTTCTTT
-	TRBV5-8	TRBJ1-1	-	14	CASSLAGGNTEAFF	TGTGCCAGCAGCTTGGCGGGGGGGAACACTGAAGCTTTCTTT
-	TRBV2	TRBJ1-2	-	12	CASSEAGRGYTF	TGTGCCAGCAGTGAAGCTGGCAGGGGCTACACCTTC
-	TRBV19	TRBJ1-6	-	15	CASSAALSRNSPLHF	TGTGCCAGTAGTGCCGCTCTTTCGCGGAATTCACCCCTCCACTTT